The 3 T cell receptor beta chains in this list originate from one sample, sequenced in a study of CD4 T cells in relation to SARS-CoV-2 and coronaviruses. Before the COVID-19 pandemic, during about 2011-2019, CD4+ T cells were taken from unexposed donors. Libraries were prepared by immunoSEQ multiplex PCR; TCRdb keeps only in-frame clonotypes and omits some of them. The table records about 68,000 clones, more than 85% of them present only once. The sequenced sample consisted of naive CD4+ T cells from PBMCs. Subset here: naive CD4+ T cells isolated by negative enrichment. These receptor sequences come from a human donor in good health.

CDR3 bases: TGCGCCAGCAGCCGGGGGGGCCTGTCCTACAATGAGCAGTTCTTC. Protein: CASSRGGLSYNEQFF. This chain joins TRBV5-1 and TRBJ2-1, with TRBD2 matching over 8 bases. CDR1 and CDR2 (germline): SGHRS, YFSETQ. The CDR3 has 15 amino acids. Losses at the gene ends were 4 bases for V and 1 base for J; bases not matched to a gene: 4.

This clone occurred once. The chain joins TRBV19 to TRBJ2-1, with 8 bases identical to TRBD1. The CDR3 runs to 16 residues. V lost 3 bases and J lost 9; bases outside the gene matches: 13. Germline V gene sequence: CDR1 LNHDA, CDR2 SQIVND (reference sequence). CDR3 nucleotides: TGTGCCAGTAGTATCCTCGCAGGGGGCGCAATAAGTGAGCAGTTCTTC. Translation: CASSILAGGAISEQFF. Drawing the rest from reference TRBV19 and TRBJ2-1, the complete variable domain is DGGITQSPKYLFRKEGQNVTLSCEQNLNHDAMYWYRQDPGQGLRLIYYSQIVNDFQKGDIAEGYSVSREKKESFPLTVTSAQKNPTAFYLCASSILAGGAISEQFFGPGTRLTVL.

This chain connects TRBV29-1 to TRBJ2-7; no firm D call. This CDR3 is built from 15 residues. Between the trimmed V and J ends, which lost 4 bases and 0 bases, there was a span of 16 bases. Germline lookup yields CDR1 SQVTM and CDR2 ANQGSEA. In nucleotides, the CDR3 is TGCAGCGTTGTAACCCGTTTAGTTTACTCCTACGAGCAGTACTTC. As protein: CSVVTRLVYSYEQYF.